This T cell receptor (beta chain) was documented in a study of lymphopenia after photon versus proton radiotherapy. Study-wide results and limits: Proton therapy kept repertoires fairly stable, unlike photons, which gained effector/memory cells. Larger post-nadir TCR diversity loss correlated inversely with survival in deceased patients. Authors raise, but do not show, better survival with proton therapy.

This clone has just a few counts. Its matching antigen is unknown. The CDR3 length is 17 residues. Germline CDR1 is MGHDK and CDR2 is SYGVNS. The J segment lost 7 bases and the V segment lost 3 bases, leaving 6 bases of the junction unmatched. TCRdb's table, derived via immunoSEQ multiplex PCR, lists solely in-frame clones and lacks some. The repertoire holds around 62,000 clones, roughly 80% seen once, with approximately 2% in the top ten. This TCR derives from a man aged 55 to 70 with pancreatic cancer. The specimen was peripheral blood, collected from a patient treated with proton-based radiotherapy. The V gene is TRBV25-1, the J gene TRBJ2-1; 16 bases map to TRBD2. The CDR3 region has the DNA TGTGCCAGCAGTGAGGGACTAGCGGGAGGGCCTCAGAATGAGCAGTTCTTC. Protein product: CASSEGLAGGPQNEQFF.